This T cell receptor beta chain comes out of a study of cytomegalovirus exposure and HLA in healthy donors. Study-level points and caveats: Most TCR sequences were uncommon, yet certain public TCRs appeared in many donors.

In the PCR, 60 Vbeta and 13 Jbeta primers were used. Sequencing was performed with immunoSEQ multiplex PCR; in TCRdb, only in-frame clones are kept and a portion is missing. The sample carries about 170,000 clones, roughly 85% recorded once. As regards this clone: Its target is not known.

The CDR3 spans 14 residues. Germline values: CDR1 SGHRS, CDR2 YFSETQ. After removal of 3 bases from V and 5 bases from J, the junction contained 7 bases not matched to a gene. J is TRBJ1-2 and V is TRBV5-1, with 7 positions matching TRBD1. The clonotype was recovered from a man aged 25 to 45 in good health and CMV-seropositive. Sequences were obtained from PBMCs. DNA for the CDR3: TGCGCCAGCAGCTCCCGGGAGGGGGCTTATGGCTACACCTTC. This sequence encodes CASSSREGAYGYTF.